The 12 T cell receptor beta chains reported below all come from one sample, sequenced in a study of T cell responses to AZD1222 COVID-19 vaccine (dated by TCRdb to about 2021). The method behind the library was the immunoSEQ multiplex PCR assay. Entries here come from immuneACCESS through TCRdb and include only in-frame sequences with V and J called. Some clones fail to appear in such tables; in the studies checked, an unresolved V gene covers under half of the shortfall, and the cause of the remainder is unknown. The sample profile shows over 85,000 clones; roughly 93% of them were found once. The ten top clones hold about 3% of the sample. Per the publication, the time point label means: about 28 days (+/-7) after the second vaccine dose. Sequencing was performed on peripheral blood, taken 28 days after the second AZD1222 dose. Receptor source: an adult who received the AZD1222 COVID-19 vaccine.

The genes are TRBV18 and TRBJ1-3, with D perhaps matching TRBD1 (5 bases). Germline lookup yields CDR1 KGHSH and CDR2 LQKENI. V lost 3 bases and J lost 4, with 16 bases in between. This CDR3 is built from 16 residues. The CDR3 protein is CASSPTGGTAGNTIYF. As DNA, the CDR3 is TGTGCCAGCTCACCGACCGGAGGGACGGCCGGAAACACCATATATTTT.

The V call is TRBV6-5, the J call TRBJ2-3, with 7 bases lining up with TRBD1. This CDR3 contains 15 residues. V lost 5 bases and J lost 0; bases outside the gene matches: 5. Germline values: CDR1 MNHEY, CDR2 SVGAGI. The CDR3 DNA sequence: TGTGCCAGCAGTCTCGGGACAGCTAGCACAGATACGCAGTATTTT. It translates to CASSLGTASTDTQYF.

The rearrangement joins TRBV27 to TRBJ2-7; maybe TRBD2 (5 bases). From germline, CDR1 is MNHEY and CDR2 SMNVEV (reference sequence). V gave up 6 bases and J gave up 6 bases, with 12 bases separating them. The CDR3 sequence is 12 residues long. The CDR3 DNA sequence: TGTGCCAGCAGGACTAATAGTGTCGAGCAGTACTTC. This codes for CASRTNSVEQYF.

The J gene is TRBJ1-2, the V gene TRBV3-1 (or the pseudogene TRBV3-2); D is perhaps TRBD1 (6 bases). V was cut by 4 bases and J by 8 bases, with 14 bases left in between. Germline lookup yields CDR1 LGHDT and CDR2 YNNKEL (reference sequence). This CDR3 spans 13 amino acids. The CDR3: CASSLRTENGYTF. The CDR3 DNA reads TGTGCCAGCAGCCTCCGGACAGAGAACGGCTACACCTTC.

The genes are TRBV11-2 and TRBJ2-5, with D hard to call. Per the germline V gene, CDR1 is SGHAT and CDR2 is FQNNGV. CDR3 size: 13 residues. Deletions cut 2 bases from V and 5 bases from J, with 9 bases between. The CDR3 spells CASSLHFAETQYF. Here the CDR3 DNA reads TGTGCCAGCAGCTTACATTTCGCTGAGACCCAGTACTTC.

V and J are TRBV7-8 and TRBJ1-1; D unclear. V lost 1 base, J lost 5 bases, and 11 bases lay in between. Germline V gene sequence: CDR1 SGHVS, CDR2 FQNEAQ. The CDR3 sequence is 14 residues long. The CDR3 DNA is TGTGCCAGCAGCTTAGTTCCGGGTGTGACTGAAGCTTTCTTT. Encoded protein: CASSLVPGVTEAFF.

The chain uses TRBV12-5 and TRBJ1-1; D is undetermined. Deletions cut 6 bases from V and 5 bases from J, with 13 bases between. CDR3 length equals 13 residues. The germline V gene has CDR1 LGHNT and CDR2 FRNRAP. The CDR3 region has the DNA TGTGCTAGTGGCCCCAACTGGGGAACTGAAGCTTTCTTT. Translation gives CASGPNWGTEAFF.

The J gene is TRBJ2-1, the V gene TRBV7-2, with no clear D. The CDR3 spans 12 residues. CDR1 is SGHTA and CDR2 is FQGNSA in the germline V gene. The V gene lost 3 bases and the J gene lost 5 bases, with 5 bases spanning the gap. For the CDR3, the DNA is TGTGCCAGCAGCTTCCTACACAATGAGCAGTTCTTC. This translates into CASSFLHNEQFF. Based on the CDR3 plus reference TRBV7-2 and TRBJ2-1, the full variable domain is GAGVSQSPSNKVTEKGKDVELRCDPISGHTALYWYRQSLGQGLEFLIYFQGNSAPDKSGLPSDRFSAERTGGSVSTLTIQRTQQEDSAVYLCASSFLHNEQFFGPGTRLTVL.

The chain links TRBV5-6 to TRBJ2-5, with D possibly being TRBD1 (6 bases). Germline CDR1 reads SGHDT; CDR2 reads YYEEEE. V dropped 2 bases and J dropped 2 bases, with 10 bases sitting between them. CDR3 length: 14 residues. The DNA for the CDR3 is TGTGCCAGCAGCTTTTTGGGGGCTCAAGAGACCCAGTACTTC. It yields the protein CASSFLGAQETQYF.

V usage is TRBV2 and J usage is TRBJ2-5; D is ambiguous. Germline lookup yields CDR1 SNHLY and CDR2 FYNNEI. The CDR3 extends over 9 amino acids. V was cut by 8 bases and J by 5 bases, with 3 bases left in between. The CDR3 is CASRETQYF. In DNA, the CDR3 is TGTGCCAGCCGGGAGACCCAGTACTTC.

This rearrangement joins TRBV5-6 to TRBJ2-1; D is possibly TRBD1 (5 bases). V gave up 2 bases and J gave up 9 bases, with 12 bases separating them. The CDR3 consists of 13 residues. Per germline, CDR1 SGHDT and CDR2 YYEEEE. The CDR3 DNA follows: TGTGCCAGCAGCTTCACGATCAGGGTTGAGCAGTTCTTC. Protein product: CASSFTIRVEQFF.

Here the CDR3 DNA reads TGTGCCAGCAGCCCAGGTGGGACGGTAGAAAAACTGTTTTTT. Its protein product is CASSPGGTVEKLFF. V and J are TRBV7-9 and TRBJ1-4; D is possibly TRBD1 (5 bases). The CDR3 has 14 residues. Germline V gene lookup returns CDR1 SEHNR and CDR2 FQNEAQ (reference sequence). Trimming pared 5 bases from V and 8 bases from J, leaving 15 bases between.